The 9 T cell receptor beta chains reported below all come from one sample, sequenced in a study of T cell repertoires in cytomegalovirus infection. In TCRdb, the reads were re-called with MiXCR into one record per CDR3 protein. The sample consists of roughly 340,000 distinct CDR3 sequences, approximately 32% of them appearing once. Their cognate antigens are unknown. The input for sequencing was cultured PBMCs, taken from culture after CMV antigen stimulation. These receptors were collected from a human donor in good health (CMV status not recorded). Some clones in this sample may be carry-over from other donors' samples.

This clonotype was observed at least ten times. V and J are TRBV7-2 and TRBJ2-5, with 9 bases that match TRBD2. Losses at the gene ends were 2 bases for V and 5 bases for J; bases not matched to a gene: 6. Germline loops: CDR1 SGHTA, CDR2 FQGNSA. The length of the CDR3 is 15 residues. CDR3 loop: CASSLISGSSETQYF. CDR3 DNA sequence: TGTGCCAGCAGCTTAATTAGCGGGAGTTCGGAGACCCAGTACTTC.

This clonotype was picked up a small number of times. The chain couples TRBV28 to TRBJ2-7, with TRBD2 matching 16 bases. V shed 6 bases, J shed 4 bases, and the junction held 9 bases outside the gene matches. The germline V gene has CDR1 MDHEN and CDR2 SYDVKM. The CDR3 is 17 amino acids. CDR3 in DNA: TGTGCCAGCAGAATCCCGGGACTAGCGGGAGGGCCATACGAGCAGTACTTC. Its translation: CASRIPGLAGGPYEQYF.

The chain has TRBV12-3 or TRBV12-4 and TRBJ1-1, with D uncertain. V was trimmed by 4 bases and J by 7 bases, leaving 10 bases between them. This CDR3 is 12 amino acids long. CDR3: CASSSAWGEAFF. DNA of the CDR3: TGTGCCAGCAGTTCGGCATGGGGTGAAGCTTTCTTT.

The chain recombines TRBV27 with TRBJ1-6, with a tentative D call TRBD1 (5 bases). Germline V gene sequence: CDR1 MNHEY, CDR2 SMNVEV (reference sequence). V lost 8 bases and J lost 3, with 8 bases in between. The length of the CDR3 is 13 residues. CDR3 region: CASRGNYNSPLHF. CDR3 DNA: TGTGCCAGCCGGGGCAACTATAATTCACCCCTCCACTTT.

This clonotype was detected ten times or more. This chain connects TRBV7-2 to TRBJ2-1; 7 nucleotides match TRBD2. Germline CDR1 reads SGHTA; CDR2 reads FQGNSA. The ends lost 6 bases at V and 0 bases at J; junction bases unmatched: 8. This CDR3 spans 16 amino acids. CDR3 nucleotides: TGTGCCAGCAGTCTTGGACTAGGCAGCTCCTACAATGAGCAGTTCTTC. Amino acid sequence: CASSLGLGSSYNEQFF.

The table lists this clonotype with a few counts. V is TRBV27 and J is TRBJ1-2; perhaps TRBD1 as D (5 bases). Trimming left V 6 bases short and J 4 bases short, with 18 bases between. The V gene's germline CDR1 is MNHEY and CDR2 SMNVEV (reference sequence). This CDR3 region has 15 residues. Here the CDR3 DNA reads TGTGCCAGCAGCAGGACTCAGGGACCTAGCTATGGCTACACCTTC. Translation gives CASSRTQGPSYGYTF.

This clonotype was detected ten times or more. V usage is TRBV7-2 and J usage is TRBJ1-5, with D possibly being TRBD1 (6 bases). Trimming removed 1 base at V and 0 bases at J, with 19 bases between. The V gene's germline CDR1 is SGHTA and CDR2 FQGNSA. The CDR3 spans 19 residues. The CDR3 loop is CASSLGGQLGPYSNQPQHF. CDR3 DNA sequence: TGTGCCAGCAGCTTAGGCGGACAGCTGGGGCCTTATAGCAATCAGCCCCAGCATTTT.

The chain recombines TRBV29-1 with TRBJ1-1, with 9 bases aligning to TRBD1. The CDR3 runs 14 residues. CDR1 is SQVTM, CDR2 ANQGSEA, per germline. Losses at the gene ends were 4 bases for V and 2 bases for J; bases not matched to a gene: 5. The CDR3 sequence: CSVASTGGNTEAFF. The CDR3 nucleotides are TGCAGCGTTGCTAGCACAGGGGGCAACACTGAAGCTTTCTTT.

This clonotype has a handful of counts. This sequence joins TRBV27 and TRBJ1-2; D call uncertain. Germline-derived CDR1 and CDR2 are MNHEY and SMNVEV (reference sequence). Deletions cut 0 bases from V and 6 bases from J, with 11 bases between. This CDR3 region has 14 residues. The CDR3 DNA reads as TGTGCCAGCAGTTTATCACCCGGCCGCCATGGCTACACCTTC. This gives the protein CASSLSPGRHGYTF.